This passage covers 30 T cell receptor beta chains from one sample sequenced in a study of early T cells in non-severe SARS-CoV-2 infection. TCRdb redid the calling of the 5' RACE reads with MiXCR, one entry per CDR3 protein. Here the sample spans 25,000 to 35,000 distinct CDR3 sequences, 5.1% being singletons. Sequencing was done on a sample of whole blood. The receptors come from an adult who was a healthcare worker with PCR-confirmed SARS-CoV-2 infection or an uninfected control (not recorded which).

This clonotype has ten or more counts. The J gene is TRBJ2-2, the V gene TRBV12-3 or TRBV12-4; D perhaps matches TRBD2 (6 bases). Trimming left V 7 bases short and J 7 bases short, with 22 bases between. The CDR3 length is 16 residues. CDR3 nucleotides: TGTGCCAGCAATCCCTCGGGGACTCGAAGCAGCGGGGAGCTGTTTTTT. Its protein is CASNPSGTRSSGELFF.

Comments on this clonotype: Just one base apart from a much larger clone, this may be a read error. V usage is TRBV12-3 or TRBV12-4 and J usage is TRBJ2-2; perhaps TRBD1 as D (5 bases). Trimming stripped 4 bases from V and 4 bases from J, with 13 bases between. This CDR3 has 15 residues. Here the CDR3 DNA reads TGTGCCAGCAGTTCAGACCAGGGATCCACCGGGGAGCTGTTTTTT. This gives the protein CASSSDQGSTGELFF.

In its sample, this clonotype was seen many times. The rearrangement joins TRBV30 to TRBJ2-1, with 8 bases matching TRBD2. CDR1 and CDR2 (germline): GTSNPN, SVGIG (reference sequence). This CDR3 has 15 amino acids. V gave up 2 bases and J gave up 8 bases; unmatched junction bases: 11. The CDR3: CAWSFGGAGLDEQFF. The DNA for the CDR3 is TGTGCCTGGAGTTTCGGGGGGGCAGGCCTCGATGAGCAGTTCTTC.

In its sample, this clonotype was seen a few times. This rearrangement joins TRBV12-3 or TRBV12-4 to TRBJ2-1; no definite D call. V gave up 1 base and J gave up 8 bases, with 18 bases separating them. The CDR3 consists of 16 residues. CDR3 in amino acids: CASSLDQLMVNDEQFF. DNA for the CDR3: TGTGCCAGCAGTTTAGATCAACTTATGGTCAACGATGAGCAGTTCTTC.

This clonotype was seen at least ten times. This chain connects TRBV10-3 to TRBJ1-6, with TRBD1 matching 9 bases. The CDR3 consists of 14 residues. The V gene's germline CDR1 is ENHRY and CDR2 SYGVKD. V dropped 7 bases and J dropped 7; count of bases not matched to a gene: 5. CDR3 sequence: CAIKGTGKNSPLHF. CDR3 DNA sequence: TGTGCCATCAAGGGGACAGGGAAGAATTCACCCCTCCACTTT.

This clonotype is judged medium-sized. The V call is TRBV5-1, the J call TRBJ2-7; 8 nucleotides line up with TRBD1. V was clipped by 5 bases and J by 6 bases; unmatched bases: 7. This CDR3 is built from 13 residues. In germline, CDR1 is SGHRS, CDR2 YFSETQ. In DNA, the CDR3 is TGCGCCAGCAGAACCGGGACAGGTGCCGAGCAGTACTTC. Protein product: CASRTGTGAEQYF.

This clonotype turned up a few times. DNA of the CDR3: TGTGCCAGCAGCCGCGGACAGGGCCAAGGCAATGAGCAGTTCTTC. Its protein product is CASSRGQGQGNEQFF. The rearrangement links TRBV27 to TRBJ2-1; TRBD1 matches 8 bases. V lost 6 bases to trimming and J lost 6 bases; unmatched junction nucleotides: 10. The CDR3 length is 15 residues. Germline V CDR1 and CDR2: MNHEY, SMNVEV (reference sequence).

This clonotype showed up just a few times. The rearrangement joins TRBV7-8 to TRBJ2-5; unclear D gene. Germline V gives CDR1 SGHVS, CDR2 FQNEAQ. The CDR3 consists of 15 residues. The V and J ends lost 5 bases and 1 base respectively, with 14 bases between them. In nucleotides, the CDR3 is TGTGCCAGCAGCCCGCCCTATTCCGCCCAAGAGACCCAGTACTTC. Translating gives CASSPPYSAQETQYF.

This chain joins TRBV11-2 and TRBJ2-4; no firm D call. Trimming cost V 5 bases and J 10 bases, with 6 bases left between them. The CDR3 spans 10 residues. CDR1 is SGHAT and CDR2 is FQNNGV in the germline V gene. CDR3 DNA sequence: TGTGCCAGCAGCGACGGGATTCAGTACTTC. Translation: CASSDGIQYF.

In this sample, this clonotype turned up many times. The V call is TRBV30, the J call TRBJ1-6; D uncertain. V lost 5 bases and J 7 bases, leaving 15 bases between the germline ends. The CDR3 contains 14 residues. Germline lookup yields CDR1 GTSNPN and CDR2 SVGIG (reference sequence). The CDR3 loop is CAWGGGQPNSPLHF. The CDR3 DNA follows: TGTGCCTGGGGAGGAGGCCAGCCGAATTCACCCCTCCACTTT.

The chain combines TRBV11-2 with TRBJ2-7, with 11 nucleotides matching TRBD2. The CDR3 contains 15 residues. The ends lost 5 bases at V and 3 bases at J; junction bases unmatched: 6. The germline CDR1 and CDR2 sequences are SGHAT and FQNNGV. The DNA for the CDR3 is TGTGCCAGCAGCCCCCGACTAGCGGGAAACTACGAGCAGTACTTC. This gives the protein CASSPRLAGNYEQYF.

This clonotype qualifies as medium-sized. The J gene is TRBJ2-7, the V gene TRBV18, with 9 nucleotides matching TRBD1. The CDR3 totals 15 residues. Germline-derived CDR1 and CDR2 are KGHSH and LQKENI. The V and J ends lost 1 base and 4 bases, in that order; junction bases with no gene match: 5. The CDR3 is CASSPQPGQGYEQYF. The CDR3 nucleotides read TGTGCCAGCTCACCACAACCCGGACAGGGGTACGAGCAGTACTTC. The full variable domain, with the rest looked up from reference TRBV18 and TRBJ2-7, is NAGVMQNPRHLVRRRGQEARLRCSPMKGHSHVYWYRQLPEEGLKFMVYLQKENIIDESGMPKERFSAEFPKEGPSILRIQQVVRGDSAAYFCASSPQPGQGYEQYFGPGTRLTVT.

This clonotype came up many times. The rearrangement uses TRBV29-1 and TRBJ1-6; no reliable D call. The CDR3 totals 13 residues. Trimming took 6 bases from V and 7 from J, leaving 13 bases between them. Germline V gives CDR1 SQVTM, CDR2 ANQGSEA. Here the CDR3 reads CSVRDTQNSPLHF. DNA for the CDR3: TGCAGCGTCCGTGACACGCAAAATTCACCCCTCCACTTT.

This clonotype was observed many times. The CDR3 region is CASSLLGGSNQPQHF. The DNA for the CDR3 is TGTGCCAGCAGTCTCCTGGGGGGAAGCAATCAGCCCCAGCATTTT. This chain joins TRBV12-3 or TRBV12-4 and TRBJ1-5, with a weak D call TRBD1 (5 bases). V dropped 5 bases and J dropped 1 base, with 12 bases sitting between them. The CDR3 extends over 15 amino acids.

This clonotype came up many times. The rearrangement joins TRBV19 to TRBJ2-7; unclear D gene. In germline, CDR1 is LNHDA, CDR2 SQIVND (reference sequence). This CDR3 is built from 15 residues. V dropped 9 bases and J dropped 0 bases, with 18 bases sitting between them. The CDR3 sequence is CARPTESSSSYEQYF. The CDR3 region has the DNA TGTGCCAGGCCCACCGAATCCTCAAGCTCCTACGAGCAGTACTTC.

This clonotype was seen ten or more times. V gene TRBV11-2 combines with J gene TRBJ2-7; D is unclear. CDR3 size: 14 residues. CDR1 and CDR2 from the germline V gene are SGHAT and FQNNGV. The V and J ends lost 7 bases and 2 bases respectively, with 15 bases between them. CDR3 loop: CASTSVPGTYEQYF. CDR3 bases: TGTGCCAGCACCTCGGTTCCGGGTACCTACGAGCAGTACTTC.

This clonotype was recorded many times. This chain joins TRBV12-3 or TRBV12-4 and TRBJ2-1; TRBD1 aligns across 12 bases. The V gene end was trimmed by 3 bases and the J gene end by 8 bases; junction bases not matched to a gene: 5. The length of the CDR3 is 15 residues. CDR3 nucleotide sequence: TGTGCCAGCAGTTTTGGGACAGGGGGCTTCTATGAGCAGTTCTTC. Translating it yields CASSFGTGGFYEQFF.

This clonotype was observed at least ten times. The chain couples TRBV7-8 to TRBJ2-1; D may be TRBD1 (5 bases). The CDR3 runs 14 residues. The V and J ends lost 0 bases and 9 bases respectively, with 12 bases between them. The germline V gene has CDR1 SGHVS and CDR2 FQNEAQ. Written as DNA, the CDR3 is TGTGCCAGCAGCTTAGCGTCTGGACAAGTTGAGCAGTTCTTC. It yields the protein CASSLASGQVEQFF.

This clonotype was detected ten times or more. The V and J genes are TRBV24-1 and TRBJ2-5; D uncertain. Per the germline V gene, CDR1 is KGHDR and CDR2 is SFDVKD. V was cut by 7 bases and J by 3 bases, with 11 bases left in between. This CDR3 is 13 amino acids long. The CDR3 loop reads CATRQPGEETQYF. In DNA form, the CDR3 reads TGTGCCACCAGACAGCCCGGCGAAGAGACCCAGTACTTC.

This clonotype has a count of ten or more. The chain employs TRBV2 and TRBJ1-3; D perhaps matches TRBD1 (5 bases). From germline, CDR1 is SNHLY and CDR2 FYNNEI. The CDR3 spans 15 residues. Trimming took 1 base from V and 0 from J, leaving 7 bases between them. CDR3 sequence reads: CASSEETASGNTIYF. For the CDR3, the DNA is TGTGCCAGCAGTGAAGAGACAGCCTCTGGAAACACCATATATTTT.

The chain recombines TRBV2 with TRBJ2-5; the D call may be TRBD1 or TRBD2 (5 bases each). This CDR3 is 13 amino acids long. Per the germline V gene, CDR1 is SNHLY and CDR2 is FYNNEI. V lost 8 bases, J lost 5 bases, and 15 bases lay in between. The CDR3: CASLGVGRETQYF. The DNA for the CDR3 is TGTGCCAGCCTTGGGGTGGGACGGGAGACCCAGTACTTC.

This clonotype was detected a few times. The chain couples TRBV10-3 to TRBJ2-5; no clear D gene. The CDR3 loop spans 15 amino acids. Trimming took off 6 bases at V and 5 bases at J, with 19 bases between the two ends. Germline V gives CDR1 ENHRY, CDR2 SYGVKD. CDR3 bases: TGTGCCATCAGGGCAAGAGACCTATCCGGGGAGACCCAGTACTTC. This codes for CAIRARDLSGETQYF.

This clonotype was seen at least ten times. The V gene is TRBV14, the J gene TRBJ1-4; D is ambiguous. The CDR3 extends over 14 amino acids. V lost 1 base to trimming and J lost 11 bases, with 14 bases between them. Germline V CDR1 and CDR2: SGHDN, FVKESK. The CDR3 DNA follows: TGTGCCAGCAGCCAAGGGGCAGAGACCGCTAAACTGTTTTTT. Encoded protein: CASSQGAETAKLFF. Filled out from reference TRBV14 and TRBJ1-4, the complete variable domain reads EAGVTQFPSHSVIEKGQTVTLRCDPISGHDNLYWYRRVMGKEIKFLLHFVKESKQDESGMPNNRFLAERTGGTYSTLKVQPAELEDSGVYFCASSQGAETAKLFFGSGTQLSVL.

This clonotype showed up many times. The rearrangement uses TRBV6-5 and TRBJ1-5; weak D call: TRBD1 (5 bases). Per the germline V gene, CDR1 is MNHEY and CDR2 is SVGAGI. There are 14 residues in the CDR3. V lost 1 base to trimming and J lost 6 bases, with 10 bases between them. In DNA, the CDR3 is TGTGCCAGCAGTTACTTCAGGGCGGGTCAGCCCCAGCATTTT. Protein product: CASSYFRAGQPQHF.

A remark on this clonotype: A much larger clone is a single base away; this may be a read error. V and J are TRBV5-6 and TRBJ2-7; 9 nucleotides align to TRBD2. The CDR3 is 16 amino acids. The V gene end was trimmed by 0 bases and the J gene end by 6 bases; junction bases not matched to a gene: 10. CDR1 and CDR2 from the germline V gene are SGHDT and YYEEEE. The CDR3 coding sequence is TGTGCCAGCAGCTTGGCCGGACTAGCGAGCGCCTGCGAGCAGTACTTC. Translated, it gives CASSLAGLASACEQYF.

The gene calls are TRBV18 and TRBJ2-3; D is possibly TRBD2 (6 bases). The CDR3 has 15 amino acids. Per the germline V gene, CDR1 is KGHSH and CDR2 is LQKENI. V lost 2 bases, J lost 2 bases, and 11 bases lay in between. The CDR3 sequence: CASSPDAGTTDTQYF. CDR3 DNA sequence: TGTGCCAGCTCACCAGATGCGGGAACCACAGATACGCAGTATTTT.

This clonotype occurred many times. The genes are TRBV5-1 and TRBJ2-3; the match to TRBD2 covers 12 bases. V lost 4 bases, J lost 4 bases, and 10 bases stayed unmatched. This CDR3 contains 17 residues. Looked up from germline, CDR1 is SGHRS and CDR2 is YFSETQ. CDR3 bases: TGCGCCAGCAGCCCCCTAGCGGGGGGGGTCTCAGCAGATACGCAGTATTTT. It specifies CASSPLAGGVSADTQYF.

This clonotype was found a few times. The chain has TRBV10-1 and TRBJ2-3; tentatively, D is TRBD1 or TRBD2 (5 bases each). This CDR3 region has 14 residues. CDR1 is WNHNN, CDR2 SYGVQD, per germline (reference sequence). Trimming cost V 6 bases and J 2 bases, with 12 bases left between them. For the CDR3, the DNA is TGCGCCAGCAGCCCCGGGGCCAACACAGATACGCAGTATTTT. Protein sequence: CASSPGANTDTQYF.

This clonotype occurred many times. The chain uses TRBV5-4 and TRBJ2-3; 15 nucleotides match TRBD2. Trimming at V came to 5 bases and at J to 0 bases, leaving 10 bases not matched to a gene. Germline CDR1 SGHNT, CDR2 YYREEE (reference sequence). The CDR3 consists of 19 residues. The CDR3 spells CASSFPGLAGGPSTDTQYF. Written as DNA, the CDR3 is TGTGCCAGCAGTTTTCCGGGACTAGCGGGGGGCCCGAGCACAGATACGCAGTATTTT.

This clonotype was observed a few times. The chain couples TRBV6-4 to TRBJ1-2; 8 bases align to TRBD1. The germline V gene encodes CDR1 MRHNA and CDR2 SNTAGT. The CDR3 contains 14 residues. J was trimmed by 7 bases and V by 6 bases; bases with no gene match: 10. This chain's CDR3 is CASSASGGKGGYTF. CDR3 DNA: TGTGCCAGCAGCGCCTCAGGGGGCAAAGGTGGCTACACCTTC.